What follows is one T cell receptor beta chain and its context. The sample belongs to a study of blood T cell repertoires in COVID-19. Study-wide context: Researchers got acute and convalescent COVID-19 samples from the United States, Italy and Spain.

Original analysis: Counts of nucleated cells, estimated from reference gene primer amplification, were obtained. Sequencing was performed with immunoSEQ multiplex PCR; in TCRdb, only in-frame clones are kept and a portion is missing. V and J calls and clone size follow that table, whereas D and trimming were derived from the DNA. The top ten hold approximately 29% of the sample, which has 100,000 or so clones, approximately 90% seen once. The sequencing input was peripheral blood. The TCR originated in a woman aged 80 or over with acute or convalescent COVID-19.

The CDR3 here is CASGPGNTGLNTEAFF. In DNA form, the CDR3 reads TGTGCCAGCGGACCAGGGAACACGGGACTCAACACTGAAGCTTTCTTT. V is TRBV9 and J is TRBJ1-1; possibly TRBD1 for D (5 bases). This CDR3 has 16 amino acids. The V gene lost 7 bases and the J gene lost 2 bases, with 21 bases spanning the gap. Per the germline V gene, CDR1 is SGDLS and CDR2 is YYNGEE.